Below, one T cell receptor (beta chain) is given with its context. Its target is unknown. V was pared by 6 bases and J by 1 base, with 7 bases of the junction left unmatched. Germline assignment: CDR1 MNHEY and CDR2 SMNVEV (reference sequence). CDR3 length: 15 residues. The data stem from a study of OX40 agonist ivuxolimab in advanced cancers. Study observations and caveats: CD4+ and CD8+ blood T cells expanded clonally by week 6 at 0.1 to 3.0 mg/kg. The authors also found low normalized T-cell clonal expansion in some nonresponders.

No patient had autoimmune disease or received systemic immunosuppression. Sequencing used immunoSEQ multiplex PCR; TCRdb keeps in-frame clones, though not all of them. This sample has 55,000 to 65,000 clones, with roughly 89% found just once. The genes are TRBV27 and TRBJ2-3; 7 positions agree with TRBD2. This receptor was taken from an adult with an advanced solid tumor such as melanoma, head and neck, liver or kidney cancer. The specimen comprised CD4+ or CD8+ T cells sorted from blood, sampled in a trial of the OX40 agonist ivuxolimab. The CDR3, as DNA: TGTGCCAGCAGAGCCGTAGGGAGGGGCACAGATACGCAGTATTTT. Amino acids: CASRAVGRGTDTQYF.